A selection of T cell receptor beta chains follows, all from one sample in a study of CD8+CD57+ T cells in acquired aplastic anemia. MiXCR was run by TCRdb on the reads, yielding one entry per CDR3 protein. This table has approximately 300,000 distinct CDR3 sequences, roughly 61% appearing once. The sequenced sample was sorted CD4+, CD8+, or CD8+CD57+ T cells (not recorded which) from PBMCs. The source of these receptors is a human donor with aplastic anemia. Both conserved end residues are part of each CDR3. Fields, in order: D gene, V gene, clone size, J gene, CDR3 DNA, CDR3 protein. The D gene is left open where the match is weak. Not every row has a clone size; where given, it reads once, few, many or a size class.

d_gene: TRBD2
v_gene: TRBV9
abundance: -
j_gene: TRBJ2-3
CDR3nt: TGTGCCAGCAGCTTGGAGGGGCTAGCGGCAGATACGCAGTATTTT
CDR3aa: CASSLEGLAADTQYF

d_gene: TRBD2
v_gene: TRBV3-1
abundance: few
j_gene: TRBJ2-1
CDR3nt: TGTGCCAGCAGCCAAGATATACCTAGCGGGATAGGGAATGAGCAGTTCTTC
CDR3aa: CASSQDIPSGIGNEQFF

d_gene: -
v_gene: TRBV20-1
abundance: -
j_gene: TRBJ2-7
CDR3nt: TGCAGTGCTTCCGGGACTCAAGTCTACGAGCAGTACTTC
CDR3aa: CSASGTQVYEQYF

d_gene: -
v_gene: TRBV10-3
abundance: -
j_gene: TRBJ1-3
CDR3nt: TGTGCCATCAGTGAGCGCACTACGAGCTCTGGAAACACCATATATTTT
CDR3aa: CAISERTTSSGNTIYF

d_gene: -
v_gene: TRBV24-1
abundance: -
j_gene: TRBJ2-5
CDR3nt: TGTGCCACCAGTGACACCTACAGGGGGGGGTACCAAGAGACCCAGTACTTC
CDR3aa: CATSDTYRGGYQETQYF

d_gene: -
v_gene: TRBV4-1
abundance: -
j_gene: TRBJ2-7
CDR3nt: TGCGCCAGCAGCGAACCCGGGACTCTTTACGAGCAGTACTTC
CDR3aa: CASSEPGTLYEQYF

d_gene: TRBD1
v_gene: TRBV2
abundance: -
j_gene: TRBJ1-6
CDR3nt: TGTGCCAGCGGAGGGGACAGGAGGAATTCACCCCTCCACTTT
CDR3aa: CASGGDRRNSPLHF

d_gene: TRBD2
v_gene: TRBV7-9
abundance: -
j_gene: TRBJ2-1
CDR3nt: TGTGCCAGCAGCCAAGAAATGGGAGGGTCGGTATCCAATGAGCAGTTCTTC
CDR3aa: CASSQEMGGSVSNEQFF

d_gene: TRBD1
v_gene: TRBV13
abundance: many
j_gene: TRBJ2-7
CDR3nt: TGTGCCAGCAGTTACAATCCGGGACAGACCTACGAGCAGTACTTC
CDR3aa: CASSYNPGQTYEQYF

d_gene: TRBD2
v_gene: TRBV19
abundance: -
j_gene: TRBJ2-1
CDR3nt: TGTGCCAGTAGGCCAAGAGGACTAGCAGTCGGTGAGCAGTTCTTC
CDR3aa: CASRPRGLAVGEQFF

d_gene: TRBD2
v_gene: TRBV20-1
abundance: -
j_gene: TRBJ2-3
CDR3nt: TGCAGTGCCACGGGACTAGCGGGTCGCACAGATACGCAGTATTTT
CDR3aa: CSATGLAGRTDTQYF

d_gene: -
v_gene: TRBV20-1
abundance: many
j_gene: TRBJ2-7
CDR3nt: TGCAGTGCTAGCAGGGGCTCCTACGAGCAGTACTTC
CDR3aa: CSASRGSYEQYF

d_gene: -
v_gene: TRBV10-3
abundance: -
j_gene: TRBJ1-1
CDR3nt: TGTGCCATCACCTCGAGGATAGGGTCCTGGACTGAAGCTTTCTTT
CDR3aa: CAITSRIGSWTEAFF

d_gene: TRBD1
v_gene: TRBV2
abundance: -
j_gene: TRBJ1-2
CDR3nt: TGTGCCAGCAGTGTTAGCCAGCCCCCGGACAGGAACTATGGCTACACCTTC
CDR3aa: CASSVSQPPDRNYGYTF

d_gene: -
v_gene: TRBV6-6
abundance: many
j_gene: TRBJ1-1
CDR3nt: TGTGCCAGCAGTTACTCGAAATCGGGGAACACTGAAGCTTTCTTT
CDR3aa: CASSYSKSGNTEAFF

d_gene: -
v_gene: TRBV18
abundance: many
j_gene: TRBJ2-2
CDR3nt: TGTGCCAGCTCACCATTGGCCAGCGGGGAGCTGTTTTTT
CDR3aa: CASSPLASGELFF

d_gene: -
v_gene: TRBV4-1
abundance: many
j_gene: TRBJ2-7
CDR3nt: TGCGCCAGCAGCCAAGTTGGTGGGGGAGGCGGGTTGGGGACGCCCTACGAGCAGTACTTC
CDR3aa: CASSQVGGGGGLGTPYEQYF